This T cell receptor beta chain was documented in a study of CD8 T cells in ankylosing spondylitis. Regarding the study as a whole: Researchers report that disease-linked clones proved CD8+ and relatively rare in peripheral blood.

TCRdb reprocessed the 5' RACE reads via MiXCR and lists one record per CDR3 protein. Of tens of thousands of distinct CDR3 sequences in the sample, 7.2% are singletons; the top ten hold roughly a tenth. In this sample, this clonotype turned up many times. What it recognizes is unknown. This TCR was sampled from a male donor with ankylosing spondylitis or in good health (not recorded which). The source material was blood, either unsorted or a sorted T cell fraction (not recorded which).

The CDR3, as DNA: TGTGCCAGCAGTGGGGACGTCGGTCAGCCCCAGCATTTT. This codes for CASSGDVGQPQHF. This sequence joins TRBV2 and TRBJ1-5, with D perhaps matching TRBD1 (5 bases). V lost 4 bases and J lost 6, with 10 bases in between. This CDR3 is built from 13 residues. Per the germline V gene, CDR1 is SNHLY and CDR2 is FYNNEI.